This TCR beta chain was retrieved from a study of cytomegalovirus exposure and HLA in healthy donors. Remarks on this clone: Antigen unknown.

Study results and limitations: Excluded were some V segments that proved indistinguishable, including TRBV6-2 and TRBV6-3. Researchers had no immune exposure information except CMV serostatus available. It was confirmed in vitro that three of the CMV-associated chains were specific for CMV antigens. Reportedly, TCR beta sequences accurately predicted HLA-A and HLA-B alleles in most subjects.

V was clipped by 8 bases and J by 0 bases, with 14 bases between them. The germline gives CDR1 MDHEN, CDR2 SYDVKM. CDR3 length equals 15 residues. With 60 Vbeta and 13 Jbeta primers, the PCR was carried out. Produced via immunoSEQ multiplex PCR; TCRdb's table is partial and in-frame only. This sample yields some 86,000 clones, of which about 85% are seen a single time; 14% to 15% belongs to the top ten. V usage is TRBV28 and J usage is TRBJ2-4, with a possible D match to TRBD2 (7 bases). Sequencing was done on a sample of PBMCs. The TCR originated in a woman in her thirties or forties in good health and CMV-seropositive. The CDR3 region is CASALGGEAKNIQYF. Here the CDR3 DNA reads TGTGCCAGCGCTCTAGGGGGGGAAGCCAAAAACATTCAGTACTTC.